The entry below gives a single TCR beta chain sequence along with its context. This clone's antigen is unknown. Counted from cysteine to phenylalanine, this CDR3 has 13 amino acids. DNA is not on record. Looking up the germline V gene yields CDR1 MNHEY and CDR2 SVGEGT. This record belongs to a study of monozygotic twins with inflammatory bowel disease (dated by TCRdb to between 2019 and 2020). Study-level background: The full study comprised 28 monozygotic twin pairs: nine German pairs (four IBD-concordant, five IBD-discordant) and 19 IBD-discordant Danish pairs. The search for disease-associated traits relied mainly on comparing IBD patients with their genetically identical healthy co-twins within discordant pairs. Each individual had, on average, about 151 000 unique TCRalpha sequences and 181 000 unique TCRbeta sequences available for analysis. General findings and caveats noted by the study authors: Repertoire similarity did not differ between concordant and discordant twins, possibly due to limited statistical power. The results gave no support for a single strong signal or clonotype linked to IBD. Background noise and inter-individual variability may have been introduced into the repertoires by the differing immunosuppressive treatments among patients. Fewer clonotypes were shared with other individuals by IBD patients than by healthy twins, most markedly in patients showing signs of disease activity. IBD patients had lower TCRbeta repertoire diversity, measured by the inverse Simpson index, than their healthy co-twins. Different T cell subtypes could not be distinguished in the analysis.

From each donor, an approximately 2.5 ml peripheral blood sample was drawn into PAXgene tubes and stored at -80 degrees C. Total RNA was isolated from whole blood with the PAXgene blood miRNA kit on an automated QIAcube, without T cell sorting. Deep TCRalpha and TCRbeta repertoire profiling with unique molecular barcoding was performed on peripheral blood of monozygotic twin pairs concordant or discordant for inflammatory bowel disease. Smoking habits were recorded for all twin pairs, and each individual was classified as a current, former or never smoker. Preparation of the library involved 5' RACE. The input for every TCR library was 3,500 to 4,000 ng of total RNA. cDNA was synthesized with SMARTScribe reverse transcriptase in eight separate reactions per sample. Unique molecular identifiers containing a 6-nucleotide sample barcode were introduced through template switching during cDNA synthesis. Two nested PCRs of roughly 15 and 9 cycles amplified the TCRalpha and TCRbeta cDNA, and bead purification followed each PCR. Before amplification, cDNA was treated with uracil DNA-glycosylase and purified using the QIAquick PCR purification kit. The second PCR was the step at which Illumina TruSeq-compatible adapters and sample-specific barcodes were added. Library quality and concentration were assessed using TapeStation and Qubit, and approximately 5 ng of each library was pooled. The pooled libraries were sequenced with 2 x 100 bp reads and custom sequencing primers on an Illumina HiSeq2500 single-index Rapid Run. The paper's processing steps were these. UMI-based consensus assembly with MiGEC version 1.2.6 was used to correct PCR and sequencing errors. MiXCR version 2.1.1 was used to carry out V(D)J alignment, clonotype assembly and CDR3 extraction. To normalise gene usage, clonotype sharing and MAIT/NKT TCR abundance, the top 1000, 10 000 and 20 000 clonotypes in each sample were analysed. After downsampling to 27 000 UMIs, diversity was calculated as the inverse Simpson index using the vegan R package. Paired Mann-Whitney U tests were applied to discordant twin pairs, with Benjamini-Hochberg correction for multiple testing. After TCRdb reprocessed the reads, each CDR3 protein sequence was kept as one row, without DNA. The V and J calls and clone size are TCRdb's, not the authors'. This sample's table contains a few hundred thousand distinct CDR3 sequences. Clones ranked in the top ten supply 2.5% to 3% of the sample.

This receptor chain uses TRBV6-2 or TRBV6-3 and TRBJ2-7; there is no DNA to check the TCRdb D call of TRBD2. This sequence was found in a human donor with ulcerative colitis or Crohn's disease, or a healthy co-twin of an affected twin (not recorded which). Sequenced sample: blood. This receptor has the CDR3 CASSPVEVDEQYF.